What follows are 32 T cell receptor beta chains derived from one specimen sequenced in a study of regulatory T cells in long-lasting Graves disease. The time point: newly diagnosed GD, antithyroid drugs for less than 3 months. PBMC RNA was the source of the TCR library. The TCR beta library used iRepertoire HTBI primers with Arm-PCR amplification of CDR3. TCRdb used MiXCR to reprocess the multiplex PCR reads, holding one entry per CDR3 protein. The repertoire holds 300,000 to 450,000 distinct CDR3 sequences, with about a sixth as singletons. Source: peripheral blood mononuclear cells (PBMCs), taken at new diagnosis, from a patient treated with antithyroid drugs. Every receptor here comes from a female donor with Graves disease.

This clonotype came up many times. This rearrangement joins TRBV11-2 to TRBJ1-2; D not resolved. Trimming stripped 5 bases from V and 7 bases from J, with 20 bases between. The CDR3 length is 15 residues. From germline, CDR1 is SGHAT and CDR2 FQNNGV. CDR3 coding DNA: TGTGCCAGCAGCCCCATCATGGGATGGGAGAGTGGCTACACCTTC. This sequence encodes CASSPIMGWESGYTF.

The gene calls are TRBV5-4 and TRBJ1-1; a possible D gene is TRBD1 (6 bases). Germline CDR1 SGHNT, CDR2 YYREEE (reference sequence). Trimming stripped 4 bases from V and 1 base from J, with 20 bases between. CDR3 length equals 17 residues. CDR3 residues: CASSAGKARGENTEAFF. The CDR3 DNA follows: TGTGCCAGCAGCGCTGGGAAGGCGAGGGGGGAGAACACTGAAGCTTTCTTT. The variable domain in full, with the rest retrieved from reference TRBV5-4 and TRBJ1-1, is ETGVTQSPTHLIKTRGQQVTLRCSSQSGHNTVSWYQQALGQGPQFIFQYYREEENGRGNFPPRFSGLQFPNYSSELNVNALELDDSALYLCASSAGKARGENTEAFFGQGTRLTVV.

This clonotype was seen only a few times. V usage is TRBV12-3 or TRBV12-4 and J usage is TRBJ1-6, with 7 nucleotides matching TRBD1. J gave up 9 bases and V 3 bases, and 14 bases lay outside the gene matches. The CDR3 length is 17 residues. As DNA, the CDR3 is TGTGCCAGCAGTTTGTCTGTATTTAGACAGGGCGGTTCACCCCTCCACTTT. Protein product: CASSLSVFRQGGSPLHF.

The gene calls are TRBV9 and TRBJ2-3, with TRBD2 matching over 9 bases. This CDR3 is 18 amino acids long. After removal of 3 bases from V and 0 bases from J, the junction contained 11 bases not matched to a gene. CDR1 is SGDLS and CDR2 is YYNGEE in the germline V gene. The CDR3 is CASSAGGRGGPSTDTQYF. DNA for the CDR3: TGTGCCAGCAGCGCGGGAGGGCGGGGGGGCCCTAGCACAGATACGCAGTATTTT.

This clonotype was found many times. The chain is built from TRBV12-3 or TRBV12-4 and TRBJ1-1, with D possibly being TRBD1 (6 bases). This CDR3 is built from 12 residues. The V and J ends lost 6 bases and 5 bases respectively, with 10 bases between them. This CDR3 is CASSRTGTEAFF. CDR3 in DNA: TGTGCCAGCAGCCGAACAGGGACTGAAGCTTTCTTT.

This clonotype was picked up many times. The chain links TRBV27 to TRBJ2-5, with D possibly TRBD2 on 6 matching bases. CDR1 is MNHEY and CDR2 is SMNVEV in the germline V gene (reference sequence). V was trimmed by 3 bases and J by 5 bases, leaving 13 bases between them. This CDR3 spans 14 amino acids. In nucleotides, the CDR3 is TGTGCCAGCAGTTTGTCGGGACTTTTTGAGACCCAGTACTTC. This codes for CASSLSGLFETQYF.

This clonotype appeared many times. This sequence joins TRBV27 and TRBJ2-7; TRBD1 aligns across 7 bases. The CDR3 sequence is 14 residues long. Germline V gene sequence: CDR1 MNHEY, CDR2 SMNVEV (reference sequence). The J segment lost 4 bases and the V segment lost 3 bases, leaving 6 bases of the junction unmatched. CDR3 loop: CASSFAGRGYEQYF. In DNA form, the CDR3 reads TGTGCCAGCAGTTTCGCCGGCAGGGGGTACGAGCAGTACTTC.

This clonotype was found a few times. J is TRBJ1-1 and V is TRBV6-2 or TRBV6-3, with a possible D match to TRBD1 (6 bases). The germline V and J ends were trimmed by 6 bases and 3 bases, with 20 bases remaining between them. This CDR3 has 16 residues. Germline V CDR1 and CDR2: MNHEY, SVGEGT. The CDR3 sequence is CASRSSGVSLYTEAFF. CDR3 DNA sequence: TGTGCCAGCAGATCATCAGGGGTAAGCTTGTACACTGAAGCTTTCTTT.

This rearrangement joins TRBV10-3 to TRBJ2-1, with a possible D match to TRBD2 (6 bases). This CDR3 comprises 18 residues. The germline V gene encodes CDR1 ENHRY and CDR2 SYGVKD. Trimming took off 4 bases at V and 0 bases at J, with 19 bases between the two ends. The CDR3 protein is CAISVSGTPRSSYNEQFF. DNA for the CDR3: TGTGCCATCAGTGTCTCCGGGACTCCGCGAAGCTCCTACAATGAGCAGTTCTTC.

About this clonotype: The junction does not match germline at one end; this may be a read error. The rearrangement links TRBV7-2 to TRBJ2-3; D is perhaps TRBD2 (6 bases). This CDR3 spans 14 amino acids. Germline V gives CDR1 SGHTA, CDR2 FQGNSA. The CDR3: CANSEIGRTDTQYF. The CDR3 DNA follows: TGTGCCAACAGCGAAATAGGGAGGACAGATACGCAGTATTTT.

This clonotype was picked up many times. The V and J genes are TRBV20-1 and TRBJ2-1, with 15 positions matching TRBD2. After removal of 0 bases from V and 0 bases from J, the junction contained 15 bases not matched to a gene. Germline CDR1 is DFQATT and CDR2 is SNEGSKA (reference sequence). This CDR3 region has 22 residues. The CDR3 DNA follows: TGCAGTGCTAGAGATGGGACTAGCGGGAGGCTCCCCTCCTTTAGCTCCTACAATGAGCAGTTCTTC. It specifies CSARDGTSGRLPSFSSYNEQFF.

This clonotype was counted ten times or more. The V call is TRBV2, the J call TRBJ1-1; D possibly corresponds to TRBD1 (5 bases). Looked up from germline, CDR1 is SNHLY and CDR2 is FYNNEI. CDR3 size: 12 residues. V lost 2 bases and J lost 8, with 9 bases in between. The CDR3 protein is CASSERGEEAFF. The DNA of the CDR3 is TGTGCCAGCAGTGAAAGGGGAGAGGAAGCTTTCTTT.

The chain combines TRBV15 with TRBJ2-1; D uncertain. The V end was cut by 0 bases, the J end by 11 bases, with 11 bases between. CDR3 size: 13 residues. Germline V gives CDR1 LNHNV, CDR2 YYDKDF (reference sequence). The CDR3: CATSRDGKGQQFF. The CDR3 DNA follows: TGTGCCACCAGCAGAGATGGAAAGGGTCAGCAGTTCTTC.

This clonotype was found many times. The chain couples TRBV7-3 to TRBJ2-7, with 7 bases identical to TRBD2. The CDR3 has 14 residues. Germline CDR1 is SGHTA and CDR2 is FQGTGA. Losses at the gene ends were 5 bases for V and 7 bases for J; bases not matched to a gene: 11. In DNA, the CDR3 is TGTGCCAGCAGCCCAGTTGGACTAGATGGGGAGCAGTACTTC. It is translated as CASSPVGLDGEQYF.

In the case of this clonotype: Sequence at one end of the junction differs from germline and may be a read error. This chain uses TRBV4-3 with TRBJ1-2, with TRBD1 identical over 7 bases. This CDR3 contains 16 residues. CDR1 is LGHNA and CDR2 is YSLEER in the germline V gene. As DNA, the CDR3 is TGCGCCAGCAGCCCCGACCTGACAGGGCTCGTCTATGGCTGCACCTTC. Translating it yields CASSPDLTGLVYGCTF.

This clonotype was counted ten times or more. The V and J genes are TRBV11-2 and TRBJ1-1, with TRBD1 matching 8 bases. V lost 0 bases and J lost 10; bases outside the gene matches: 7. Looked up from germline, CDR1 is SGHAT and CDR2 is FQNNGV. The length of the CDR3 is 14 residues. CDR3 region: CASSLDTWGTGAFF. Written as DNA, the CDR3 is TGTGCCAGCAGCTTAGATACTTGGGGGACAGGAGCTTTCTTT.

This clonotype was seen a handful of times. One base away lies a much larger clone, so this may be a sequencing read error. CDR3 residues: CASKLDSTVNTEASF. CDR3 nucleotide sequence: TGTGCCAGCAAATTAGACTCGACGGTGAACACTGAAGCTTCCTTT. This sequence joins TRBV6-2 or TRBV6-3 and TRBJ1-1, with unresolved D. The germline V gene encodes CDR1 MNHEY and CDR2 SVGEGT. The CDR3 is made up of 15 amino acids.

This clonotype appeared many times. This sequence joins TRBV7-9 and TRBJ2-1; 10 nucleotides match TRBD2. This CDR3 comprises 15 residues. Germline lookup yields CDR1 SEHNR and CDR2 FQNEAQ (reference sequence). Trimming at V came to 6 bases and at J to 5 bases, leaving 7 bases not matched to a gene. The CDR3 sequence is CASSSSGSTHNEQFF. CDR3 coding DNA: TGTGCCAGCAGTTCTAGCGGGAGCACCCACAATGAGCAGTTCTTC.

This clonotype was seen many times. The rearrangement uses TRBV24-1 and TRBJ2-3; tentatively, D is TRBD1 (6 bases). V gave up 1 base and J gave up 4 bases, with 14 bases separating them. The CDR3 has 16 amino acids. The germline gives CDR1 KGHDR, CDR2 SFDVKD. The chain's CDR3 is CATSDFRRGYADTQYF. CDR3 coding DNA: TGTGCCACCAGTGATTTTCGAAGGGGGTACGCAGATACGCAGTATTTT.

This clonotype showed up many times. The chain employs TRBV11-2 and TRBJ2-3; TRBD2 aligns across 8 bases. The V gene's germline CDR1 is SGHAT and CDR2 FQNNGV. After removal of 2 bases from V and 2 bases from J, the junction contained 3 bases not matched to a gene. The CDR3 runs 15 residues. In DNA, the CDR3 is TGTGCCAGCAGCTTACAAGCGGGAGCCACAGATACGCAGTATTTT. Protein product: CASSLQAGATDTQYF.

The table lists this clonotype with many counts. The V call is TRBV6-1, the J call TRBJ2-2; D remains ambiguous. Germline V lookup: CDR1 MNHNS, CDR2 SASEGT. The CDR3 has 16 residues. V was shortened by 6 bases and J by 4 bases, with 18 bases between the two germline ends. The DNA for the CDR3 is TGTGCCAGCAGAGGCGGACGGAACTTAGCCACCGGGGAGCTGTTTTTT. Amino acid sequence: CASRGGRNLATGELFF.

This clonotype showed up many times. V gene TRBV7-2 combines with J gene TRBJ1-2, with D possibly TRBD1 on 6 matching bases. The CDR3 covers 15 residues. CDR1 and CDR2 (germline): SGHTA, FQGNSA. V lost 5 bases and J 5 bases, leaving 18 bases between the germline ends. The CDR3 sequence is CASSPRGGGFYGYTF. The CDR3 nucleotides are TGTGCCAGCAGCCCCCGAGGGGGGGGGTTTTATGGCTACACCTTC.

This clonotype was recorded many times. The chain has TRBV6-2 or TRBV6-3 and TRBJ2-1; tentatively, D is TRBD1 (6 bases). The CDR3 covers 20 residues. Germline V lookup: CDR1 MNHEY, CDR2 SVGEGT. The V and J ends lost 3 bases and 4 bases respectively, with 28 bases between them. For the CDR3, the DNA is TGTGCCAGCAGTTATAATCCCAGGGACATGAACGGAGAGCCTTACAATGAGCAGTTCTTC. This sequence encodes CASSYNPRDMNGEPYNEQFF.

V gene TRBV7-9 combines with J gene TRBJ2-2; 8 bases agree with TRBD1. This CDR3 region has 15 residues. After removal of 6 bases from V and 2 bases from J, the junction contained 5 bases not matched to a gene. Per the germline V gene, CDR1 is SEHNR and CDR2 is FQNEAQ (reference sequence). This chain's CDR3 is CASRRTGKNTGELFF. For the CDR3, the DNA is TGTGCCAGCAGACGGACAGGGAAAAACACCGGGGAGCTGTTTTTT.

In its sample, this clonotype was seen a few times. The V and J genes are TRBV4-1 and TRBJ2-3; the D is unclear. Germline CDR1 MGHRA, CDR2 YSYEKL. The CDR3 is made up of 16 amino acids. V was clipped by 1 base and J by 2 bases, with 13 bases between them. CDR3 amino acids: CASSQVFSGVTDTQYF. CDR3 DNA: TGCGCCAGCAGCCAAGTCTTCTCAGGAGTCACAGATACGCAGTATTTT.

This clonotype was recorded at least ten times. The gene calls are TRBV5-1 and TRBJ2-2, with 11 bases lining up with TRBD2. V lost 1 base, J lost 0 bases, and 5 bases stayed unmatched. The germline gives CDR1 SGHRS, CDR2 YFSETQ. The CDR3 runs 18 residues. The CDR3 nucleotides read TGCGCCAGCAGCTTGCGGGCTAGCGGGAGGACGAACACCGGGGAGCTGTTTTTT. Its protein is CASSLRASGRTNTGELFF.

The chain joins TRBV9 to TRBJ2-3, with D perhaps TRBD1 or TRBD2 (6 bases each). Trimming pared 1 base from V and 2 bases from J, leaving 11 bases between. This CDR3 has 15 residues. CDR1 is SGDLS and CDR2 is YYNGEE in the germline V gene. CDR3 residues: CASSVTGANTDTQYF. For the CDR3, the DNA is TGTGCCAGCAGCGTAACGGGGGCCAACACAGATACGCAGTATTTT.

The V call is TRBV6-5, the J call TRBJ1-5; a possible D gene is TRBD1 (5 bases). CDR3 length: 15 residues. Germline V gene lookup returns CDR1 MNHEY and CDR2 SVGAGI. Trimming removed 0 bases at V and 7 bases at J, with 13 bases between. This chain's CDR3 is CASSYSSGAAQPQHF. For the CDR3, the DNA is TGTGCCAGCAGTTACTCCTCCGGGGCCGCCCAGCCCCAGCATTTT.

This clonotype was seen at least ten times. V gene TRBV9 combines with J gene TRBJ2-6; 8 positions agree with TRBD2. CDR1 is SGDLS, CDR2 YYNGEE, per germline. This CDR3 is 22 amino acids long. V lost 0 bases and J lost 4; bases outside the gene matches: 21. CDR3 sequence: CASSVVAGLPTWGHRGANVLTF. The CDR3 DNA reads as TGTGCCAGCAGCGTAGTAGCGGGGTTACCTACTTGGGGGCACCGCGGGGCCAACGTCCTGACTTTC.

This clonotype showed up just a few times. The chain employs TRBV6-2 or TRBV6-3 and TRBJ2-1, with unresolved D. From germline, CDR1 is MNHEY and CDR2 SVGEGT. Trimming cost V 7 bases and J 0 bases, with 16 bases left between them. The CDR3 has 16 residues. In nucleotides, the CDR3 is TGTGCCAGCACCCAACCGCTGGCGAGCTCCTACAATGAGCAGTTCTTC. Protein sequence: CASTQPLASSYNEQFF.

A few counts support this clonotype. The rearrangement uses TRBV12-3 or TRBV12-4 and TRBJ2-1; D is possibly TRBD1 or TRBD2 (5 bases each). This CDR3 is built from 14 residues. Trimming removed 7 bases at V and 8 bases at J, with 18 bases between. This chain's CDR3 is CASTREPGPYEQFF. In DNA, the CDR3 is TGTGCCAGCACCCGCGAGCCGGGGCCTTATGAGCAGTTCTTC.

CDR3: CATAETSSEDTQYF. The DNA of the CDR3 is TGTGCCACCGCAGAGACCTCCTCAGAAGATACGCAGTATTTT. V usage is TRBV24-1 and J usage is TRBJ2-3; no reliable D call. The V gene lost 9 bases and the J gene lost 5 bases, with 17 bases spanning the gap. The CDR3 has 14 residues. Germline-derived CDR1 and CDR2 are KGHDR and SFDVKD.